Presented here are 30 T cell receptor beta chains from one specimen sequenced in a study of cytomegalovirus exposure and HLA in healthy donors. PCR employed 60 Vbeta and 13 Jbeta primers. This table comes from immunoSEQ multiplex PCR, and its TCRdb copy is limited to in-frame clones, with some not included. Its listing shows 91,000 or so clones. The material sequenced was PBMCs. The receptors stem from a woman in her thirties in good health and CMV-seronegative.

The chain joins TRBV7-3 to TRBJ2-2; the D is unclear. The CDR3 covers 14 residues. CDR1 SGHTA and CDR2 FQGTGA come from the germline V gene. The V end was cut by 0 bases, the J end by 4 bases, with 6 bases between. The CDR3 sequence is CASSLTLPTGELFF. The CDR3 region has the DNA TGTGCCAGCAGCTTAACTCTCCCCACCGGGGAGCTGTTTTTT.

The chain couples TRBV18 to TRBJ2-3; 12 nucleotides match TRBD2. The germline gives CDR1 KGHSH, CDR2 LQKENI. The trim removed 6 bases at V and 0 bases at J, leaving 7 bases unmatched. The CDR3 totals 17 residues. The CDR3 loop reads CASSSGTSGSSTDTQYF. Here the CDR3 DNA reads TGTGCCAGCTCGTCCGGGACTAGCGGGTCGAGCACAGATACGCAGTATTTT.

The chain links TRBV19 to TRBJ1-5, with 9 positions matching TRBD1. V shed 1 base and J 6 bases; nucleotides not matched to a gene: 16. This CDR3 has 19 residues. Germline loops: CDR1 LNHDA, CDR2 SQIVND (reference sequence). The CDR3, as DNA: TGTGCCAGTAGTATAGGAGGGACCACAGGGGGCTGGTTCGGTCAGCCCCAGCATTTT. It yields the protein CASSIGGTTGGWFGQPQHF.

This sequence joins TRBV5-1 and TRBJ2-2; 10 positions match TRBD1. V gave up 0 bases and J gave up 4 bases; unmatched junction bases: 6. CDR1 and CDR2 (germline): SGHRS, YFSETQ. This CDR3 has 17 amino acids. For the CDR3, the DNA is TGCGCCAGCAGCTTGGGCGGACAGGGGGGAACCACCGGGGAGCTGTTTTTT. This sequence encodes CASSLGGQGGTTGELFF.

The chain combines TRBV14 with TRBJ2-1; D not resolved. The CDR3 is 12 residues long. Germline V gene lookup returns CDR1 SGHDN and CDR2 FVKESK. The V end lost 1 base, the J end lost 10 bases, and 8 bases lay between the germline ends. CDR3 nucleotide sequence: TGTGCCAGCAGCCAAGTAAGCTGGGAGCAGTTCTTC. Translating gives CASSQVSWEQFF.

The chain carries TRBV28 and TRBJ1-2; no definite D call. CDR1 MDHEN and CDR2 SYDVKM come from the germline V gene. Trimming shortened V by 5 bases and J by 6 bases, and 16 bases separated the two germline ends. This CDR3 has 14 amino acids. In DNA form, the CDR3 reads TGTGCCAGCAGTCCCCGACACCGATGGGATGGCTACACCTTC. Amino acid sequence: CASSPRHRWDGYTF.

The chain links TRBV5-1 to TRBJ1-1; the D gene is possibly TRBD1 (6 bases). The CDR3 length is 16 residues. Trimming removed 2 bases at V and 0 bases at J, with 14 bases between. Germline V gene sequence: CDR1 SGHRS, CDR2 YFSETQ. The CDR3 region is CASSLQGAGMNTEAFF. CDR3 in DNA: TGCGCCAGCAGCTTACAGGGAGCAGGAATGAACACTGAAGCTTTCTTT.

The J gene is TRBJ2-2, the V gene TRBV5-1, with a tentative D call TRBD1 (6 bases). Germline CDR1 reads SGHRS; CDR2 reads YFSETQ. CDR3 size: 14 residues. V was shortened by 4 bases and J by 6 bases, with 13 bases between the two germline ends. The CDR3 DNA reads as TGCGCCAGCAGCAGGCAGGGGTCCCCCGGGGAGCTGTTTTTT. It translates to CASSRQGSPGELFF.

The chain is built from TRBV5-4 and TRBJ2-7, with TRBD1 matching 10 bases. V shed 0 bases and J 1 base; nucleotides not matched to a gene: 4. This CDR3 has 16 amino acids. Germline V gene data show CDR1 as SGHNT and CDR2 as YYREEE (reference sequence). The CDR3 spells CASSLVVGQGSYEQYF. In DNA form, the CDR3 reads TGTGCCAGCAGCTTGGTGGTGGGACAGGGGTCCTACGAGCAGTACTTC.

The CDR3 here is CASSRGQMNTEAFF. For the CDR3, the DNA is TGTGCCAGCAGCCGTGGACAGATGAACACTGAAGCTTTCTTT. V is TRBV5-6 and J is TRBJ1-1, with D perhaps TRBD1 (6 bases). The V and J ends lost 4 bases and 0 bases respectively, with 10 bases between them. The CDR3 spans 14 residues. Germline CDR1 is SGHDT and CDR2 is YYEEEE.

The rearrangement joins TRBV28 to TRBJ1-5; no clear D. The CDR3 runs 11 residues. Trimming removed 8 bases from V and 3 bases from J, with 5 bases in between. The germline V gene encodes CDR1 MDHEN and CDR2 SYDVKM. The CDR3 loop is CASALNQPQHF. Here the CDR3 DNA reads TGTGCCAGCGCACTCAATCAGCCCCAGCATTTT.

As DNA, the CDR3 is TGCGCCAGCAGCCGACAGGGGCTTGGGGATGGCTACACCTTC. It translates to CASSRQGLGDGYTF. The rearrangement uses TRBV5-1 and TRBJ1-2, with 8 positions matching TRBD1. The CDR3 spans 14 residues. Losses at the gene ends were 4 bases for V and 6 bases for J; bases not matched to a gene: 8. Looked up from germline, CDR1 is SGHRS and CDR2 is YFSETQ.

The rearrangement uses TRBV28 and TRBJ2-5; maybe TRBD2 (6 bases). The CDR3 runs 17 residues. The germline V and J ends were trimmed by 6 bases and 1 base, with 21 bases remaining between them. Germline-derived CDR1 and CDR2 are MDHEN and SYDVKM. Written as DNA, the CDR3 is TGTGCCAGCAGCCTAGGGTACCGGGAGTATCGCCAAGAGACCCAGTACTTC. Translated: CASSLGYREYRQETQYF. The full variable domain, completed using reference TRBV28 and TRBJ2-5, is DVKVTQSSRYLVKRTGEKVFLECVQDMDHENMFWYRQDPGLGLRLIYFSYDVKMKEKGDIPEGYSVSREKKERFSLILESASTNQTSMYLCASSLGYREYRQETQYFGPGTRLLVL.

The V gene is TRBV5-8, the J gene TRBJ2-7; the D gene is possibly TRBD1 (6 bases). This CDR3 has 19 amino acids. Germline lookup yields CDR1 SGHTS and CDR2 YDEGEE. V lost 6 bases, J lost 3 bases, and 31 bases lay in between. The DNA of the CDR3 is TGTGCCAGCACCCCGGAAAGGACAGACCCCACAACCTATTTCTACGAGCAGTACTTC. This gives the protein CASTPERTDPTTYFYEQYF.

This sequence joins TRBV28 and TRBJ1-2; tentatively, D is TRBD1 (5 bases). This CDR3 spans 13 amino acids. Looked up from germline, CDR1 is MDHEN and CDR2 is SYDVKM. Trimming left V 6 bases short and J 5 bases short, with 13 bases between. The CDR3 bases are TGTGCCAGCAGCCCAGCAGGGCTATATGGCTACACCTTC. Its translation is CASSPAGLYGYTF.

The rearrangement joins TRBV5-1 to TRBJ2-7; 15 nucleotides line up with TRBD2. V gave up 5 bases and J gave up 6 bases; unmatched junction bases: 9. Germline loops: CDR1 SGHRS, CDR2 YFSETQ. The CDR3 covers 16 residues. The CDR3 DNA follows: TGCGCCAGCAGTCGGTCGGGACTAGCGGGAGGAATCGAGCAGTACTTC. Its translation: CASSRSGLAGGIEQYF.

This sequence joins TRBV4-1 and TRBJ2-7, with 11 bases aligning to TRBD1. Germline V lookup: CDR1 MGHRA, CDR2 YSYEKL. V gave up 4 bases and J gave up 4 bases; unmatched junction bases: 6. The CDR3 covers 15 residues. The CDR3 DNA follows: TGCGCCAGCAGCCCAGGGACAGGGGGTGTGTACGAGCAGTACTTC. Amino acid sequence: CASSPGTGGVYEQYF.

This rearrangement joins TRBV7-2 to TRBJ1-2, with TRBD1 identical over 9 bases. The V segment lost 5 bases and the J segment 7 bases; nucleotides outside the gene matches: 8. Germline V CDR1 and CDR2: SGHTA, FQGNSA. The CDR3 consists of 14 residues. The CDR3 loop is CASSPNRGQGGYTF. CDR3 nucleotides: TGTGCCAGCAGCCCTAACAGGGGGCAGGGTGGCTACACCTTC.

The V and J genes are TRBV6-1 and TRBJ1-1; 9 bases match TRBD1. The CDR3 runs to 14 residues. Trimming took 4 bases from V and 5 from J; bases not matched to a gene: 5. The V gene's germline CDR1 is MNHNS and CDR2 SASEGT. The CDR3 loop is CASSGRTGDTEAFF. The CDR3 DNA is TGTGCCAGCAGTGGGAGGACAGGGGATACTGAAGCTTTCTTT.

The rearrangement joins TRBV5-6 to TRBJ2-5; no clear D gene. The DNA end is more similar to TRBJ2-7, so the J call may be wrong. The length of the CDR3 is 13 residues. Germline CDR1 SGHDT, CDR2 YYEEEE. The CDR3 reads CASSKRRVYEQYF. The CDR3 bases are TGTGCCAGCAGCAAAAGACGGGTCTACGAGCAGTACTTC.

The CDR3 reads CASSIGTGLRTDTQYF. Written as DNA, the CDR3 is TGTGCCAGTAGTATAGGGACAGGGTTACGCACAGATACGCAGTATTTT. The chain uses TRBV19 and TRBJ2-3, with 8 bases matching TRBD1. The CDR3 has 16 amino acids. CDR1 is LNHDA, CDR2 SQIVND, per germline (reference sequence). After removal of 1 base from V and 1 base from J, the junction contained 4 bases not matched to a gene.

The rearrangement joins TRBV6-5 to TRBJ1-1; D is perhaps TRBD1 (5 bases). Trimming left V 7 bases short and J 5 bases short, with 20 bases between. Germline CDR1 and CDR2: MNHEY and SVGAGI. The CDR3 loop spans 15 amino acids. The CDR3 DNA reads as TGTGCCAGCACACACCCCCAGGGTCTGGGGACTGAAGCTTTCTTT. Its protein is CASTHPQGLGTEAFF.

The genes are TRBV9 and TRBJ2-7; 11 nucleotides agree with TRBD2. Germline CDR1 reads SGDLS; CDR2 reads YYNGEE. After removal of 0 bases from V and 3 bases from J, the junction contained 5 bases not matched to a gene. The CDR3 extends over 16 amino acids. This CDR3 is CASSVAPLAGDYEQYF. The CDR3 DNA sequence: TGTGCCAGCAGCGTAGCCCCACTAGCGGGAGACTACGAGCAGTACTTC.

The chain links TRBV18 to TRBJ1-1; tentative D call: TRBD1 (5 bases). V gave up 4 bases and J gave up 2 bases, with 11 bases separating them. Germline V gene data show CDR1 as KGHSH and CDR2 as LQKENI. The CDR3 extends over 14 amino acids. This CDR3 is CASSQTDSNTEAFF. DNA for the CDR3: TGTGCCAGCTCACAAACCGACAGTAACACTGAAGCTTTCTTT.

The V call is TRBV10-3, the J call TRBJ1-1; D not certain. The germline V and J ends were trimmed by 0 bases and 6 bases, with 8 bases remaining between them. The CDR3 has 13 amino acids. Germline V CDR1 and CDR2: ENHRY, SYGVKD. Written as DNA, the CDR3 is TGTGCCATCAGTGAGTCCCAAAATCCTGAAGCTTTCTTT. The encoded protein is CAISESQNPEAFF.

The chain joins TRBV11-2 to TRBJ1-3; D ambiguous. Per germline, CDR1 SGHAT and CDR2 FQNNGV. Trimming cost V 2 bases and J 0 bases, with 11 bases left between them. This CDR3 contains 16 residues. The CDR3 here is CASSLTRGHSGNTIYF. The CDR3 nucleotides read TGTGCCAGCAGCTTAACGAGAGGCCACTCTGGAAACACCATATATTTT. The full variable domain, completed using reference TRBV11-2 and TRBJ1-3, is EAGVAQSPRYKIIEKRQSVAFWCNPISGHATLYWYQQILGQGPKLLIQFQNNGVVDDSQLPKDRFSAERLKGVDSTLKIQPAKLEDSAVYLCASSLTRGHSGNTIYFGEGSWLTVV.

The V call is TRBV15, the J call TRBJ1-1; 12 nucleotides agree with TRBD1. V gave up 3 bases and J gave up 5 bases; unmatched junction bases: 13. From germline, CDR1 is LNHNV and CDR2 YYDKDF (reference sequence). The CDR3 consists of 18 residues. CDR3 DNA: TGTGCCACCAGCAGTCCCCGGGACAGGGGGCAGTTAAGGACTGAAGCTTTCTTT. Translating it yields CATSSPRDRGQLRTEAFF.

The chain employs TRBV9 and TRBJ1-5; a weak D match, TRBD1 (6 bases). Trimming left V 3 bases short and J 6 bases short, with 16 bases between. Germline CDR1 SGDLS, CDR2 YYNGEE. This CDR3 is built from 15 residues. In DNA, the CDR3 is TGTGCCAGCAGCGCAGAGGGGGGGAGCGGTCAGCCCCAGCATTTT. This encodes CASSAEGGSGQPQHF.

This chain links TRBV6-1 with TRBJ2-5, with 7 bases fitting TRBD2. Near its end, the DNA agrees better with TRBJ2-7, so the J call may be wrong. Germline V gene sequence: CDR1 MNHNS, CDR2 SASEGT. This CDR3 region has 15 residues. CDR3 protein: CASSEKLGRAYEQYF. The DNA for the CDR3 is TGTGCCAGCAGTGAAAAACTGGGGAGGGCCTACGAGCAGTACTTC.

V and J are TRBV7-2 and TRBJ1-1; D is unclear. Germline V gene lookup returns CDR1 SGHTA and CDR2 FQGNSA. The CDR3 sequence is 14 residues long. The ends were cut back, 1 base at V and 6 bases at J, with 12 bases in the middle. For the CDR3, the DNA is TGTGCCAGCAGCTTAGTCGGTCGGGGTCCTGAAGCTTTCTTT. It yields the protein CASSLVGRGPEAFF.